The text below deals with one T cell receptor beta chain. This specimen belongs to a study of brain T cells in children with intractable seizures. The length of the CDR3 is 16 residues. Germline lookup yields CDR1 MGHRA and CDR2 YSYEKL. With 2 bases removed from V and 2 bases from J, the gap between germline ends came to 14 bases. Method: immunoSEQ multiplex PCR; TCRdb's copy keeps in-frame clones and lacks some. The sample yields 50,000 to 75,000 clones, 95% to 97% seen once. The receptor's source is a boy in the first two years of life with focal cortical dysplasia and intractable seizures. This chain joins TRBV4-1 and TRBJ2-3; TRBD2 is a possible D gene (6 bases). The starting material was peripheral blood, obtained at surgery. CDR3 sequence reads: CASSQSTSLLTDTQYF. The CDR3 DNA is TGCGCCAGCAGCCAATCCACTAGCCTACTCACAGATACGCAGTATTTT.